This T cell receptor (beta chain) was found in a study of blood T cell repertoires in COVID-19. Study summary: Collection of acute and convalescent COVID-19 samples took place in the United States, Italy and Spain. The analysed material was cDNA or gDNA that came from T cells, B-cell-depleted T cells, or PBMCs.

Sequencing was performed with immunoSEQ multiplex PCR; in TCRdb, only in-frame clones are kept and a portion is missing. The sample consists of around 110,000 clones, roughly 84% of them appearing once. The length of the CDR3 is 16 residues. Germline V gene lookup returns CDR1 MNHNS and CDR2 SASEGT. V was pared by 2 bases and J by 7 bases, with 9 bases of the junction left unmatched. Input material: peripheral blood. The chain is built from TRBV6-1 and TRBJ1-5, with 9 bases identical to TRBD1. This TCR derives from a human donor in a cohort sampled during active COVID-19. In nucleotides, the CDR3 is TGTGCCAGCAGTGAAATCGGGACAGGGTCGTGGCAGCCCCAGCATTTT. Amino acids: CASSEIGTGSWQPQHF.